This T cell receptor beta chain was recorded in a study of tissue T cells after allogeneic stem cell transplantation. This clone was detected only a few times. V trimming: 1 base; J trimming: 0 bases; junction bases outside the gene matches: 2. CDR3 size: 15 residues. Germline CDR1 reads GTSNPN; CDR2 reads SVGIG (reference sequence). Assay: immunoSEQ multiplex PCR; the TCRdb copy retains only in-frame clones and omits some. The sample has about 6,800 clones, less than 60% seen once; the top ten hold around a fifth. GI sites, liver, skin and spleen were taken after median 9.75 post-mortem hours. This specimen was duodenum tissue, taken at autopsy. This chain joins TRBV30 and TRBJ1-4; 7 nucleotides align to TRBD1. The clonotype was recovered from a female donor over 55 with lung cancer. CDR3 protein: CAWSGQGATNEKLFF. The CDR3 DNA sequence: TGTGCCTGGAGTGGGCAGGGGGCAACTAATGAAAAACTGTTTTTT. Full variable domain (outside the CDR3, taken from reference TRBV30 and TRBJ1-4): SQTIHQWPATLVQPVGSPLSLECTVEGTSNPNLYWYRQAAGRGLQLLFYSVGIGQISSEVPQNLSASRPQDRQFILSSKKLLLSDSGFYLCAWSGQGATNEKLFFGSGTQLSVL.